One and the same sample provided the 7 T cell receptor beta chains below, sequenced in a study of blood T cells in healthy people across ages. Primers used in a second PCR of about 7 to 12 cycles were a sample-barcoded 5' primer and a J-beta primer mix. TCRdb used MiXCR to reprocess the 5' RACE reads, holding one entry per CDR3 protein. This table has 710,000 or so distinct CDR3 sequences, 22% appearing once. Sequenced material: blood. These receptors came from a man aged 65-85 years in good health.

This clonotype occurred a few times. At one end the junction does not follow the germline gene, possibly because of a read error. The rearrangement joins TRBV7-2 to TRBJ2-1; TRBD2 agrees at 8 bases. This CDR3 is built from 15 residues. The germline gives CDR1 SGHTA, CDR2 FQGNSA. CDR3 nucleotide sequence: TGTGCCGGCAGCCTAGAAGCCGGGACTAGGGGTGAGCAGTTCTTC. Encoded protein: CAGSLEAGTRGEQFF. Variable domain in full (rest from reference TRBV7-2 and TRBJ2-1): GAGVSQSPSNKVTEKGKDVELRCDPISGHTALYWYRQSLGQGLEFLIYFQGNSAPDKSGLPSDRFSAERTGGSVSTLTIQRTQQEDSAVYLCAGSLEAGTRGEQFFGPGTRLTVL.

The chain carries TRBV29-1 and TRBJ1-1; D not certain. Germline V lookup: CDR1 SQVTM, CDR2 ANQGSEA. V was trimmed by 3 bases and J by 7 bases, leaving 21 bases between them. The CDR3 totals 15 residues. The CDR3 DNA reads TGCAGCGTTGAGCCTTCCCTCTTGGGGTATGGTGAAGCTTTCTTT. Protein: CSVEPSLLGYGEAFF.

The chain uses TRBV10-3 and TRBJ2-3; 9 bases align to TRBD1. CDR1 is ENHRY and CDR2 is SYGVKD in the germline V gene. The V gene end was trimmed by 5 bases and the J gene end by 1 base; junction bases not matched to a gene: 7. CDR3 length equals 16 residues. CDR3: CAISNTGDRGTDTQYF. CDR3 nucleotides: TGTGCCATCAGTAACACAGGGGACAGGGGCACAGATACGCAGTATTTT.

This chain joins TRBV4-2 and TRBJ2-1, with D perhaps TRBD1 or TRBD2 (7 bases each). This CDR3 comprises 14 residues. The germline V gene encodes CDR1 LGHNA and CDR2 YNFKEQ. V lost 4 bases to trimming and J lost 8 bases, with 15 bases between them. The CDR3 region has the DNA TGTGCCAGCAGCCCAGGGGGGGTGGGGTATGAGCAGTTCTTC. It yields the protein CASSPGGVGYEQFF.

CDR3 region: CASSLDPSAQYF. The CDR3 nucleotides are TGTGCCAGCAGCTTAGATCCTAGCGCCCAGTACTTC. This chain connects TRBV7-2 to TRBJ2-5; TRBD2 might be the D (6 bases). V lost 1 base, J lost 9 bases, and 9 bases lay in between. This CDR3 is built from 12 residues. Per the germline V gene, CDR1 is SGHTA and CDR2 is FQGNSA.

This clonotype was observed many times. The rearrangement links TRBV29-1 to TRBJ2-2, with D hard to call. Between the trimmed V and J ends, which lost 6 bases and 4 bases, there was a span of 12 bases. The CDR3 sequence is 13 residues long. Germline V gene lookup returns CDR1 SQVTM and CDR2 ANQGSEA. The CDR3 DNA follows: TGCAGCGTGGTGTCCGGGCCCACCGGGGAGCTGTTTTTT. Its translation: CSVVSGPTGELFF.

This clonotype was found a few times. The V call is TRBV6-1, the J call TRBJ2-5; 8 nucleotides line up with TRBD1. CDR1 MNHNS and CDR2 SASEGT come from the germline V gene. Trimming took 1 base from V and 4 from J; bases not matched to a gene: 5. The length of the CDR3 is 15 residues. The CDR3 DNA is TGTGCCAGCAGTGAAGGACCCACAGGGGGAGAGACCCAGTACTTC. Residues: CASSEGPTGGETQYF.